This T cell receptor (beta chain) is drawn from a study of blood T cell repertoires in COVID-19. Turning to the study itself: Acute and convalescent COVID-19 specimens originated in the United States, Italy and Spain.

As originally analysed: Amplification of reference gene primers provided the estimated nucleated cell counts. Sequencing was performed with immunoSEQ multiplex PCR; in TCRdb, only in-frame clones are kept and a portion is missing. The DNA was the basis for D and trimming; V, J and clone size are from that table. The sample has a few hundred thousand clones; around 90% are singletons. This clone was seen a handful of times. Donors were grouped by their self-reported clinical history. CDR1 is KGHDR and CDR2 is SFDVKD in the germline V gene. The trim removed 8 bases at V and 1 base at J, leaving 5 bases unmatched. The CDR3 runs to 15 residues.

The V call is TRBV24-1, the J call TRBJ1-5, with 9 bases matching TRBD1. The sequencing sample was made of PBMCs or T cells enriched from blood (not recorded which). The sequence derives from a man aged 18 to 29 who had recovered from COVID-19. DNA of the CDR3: TGTGCCACCATTTCGGACAGGGGAAGCAATCAGCCCCAGCATTTT. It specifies CATISDRGSNQPQHF.